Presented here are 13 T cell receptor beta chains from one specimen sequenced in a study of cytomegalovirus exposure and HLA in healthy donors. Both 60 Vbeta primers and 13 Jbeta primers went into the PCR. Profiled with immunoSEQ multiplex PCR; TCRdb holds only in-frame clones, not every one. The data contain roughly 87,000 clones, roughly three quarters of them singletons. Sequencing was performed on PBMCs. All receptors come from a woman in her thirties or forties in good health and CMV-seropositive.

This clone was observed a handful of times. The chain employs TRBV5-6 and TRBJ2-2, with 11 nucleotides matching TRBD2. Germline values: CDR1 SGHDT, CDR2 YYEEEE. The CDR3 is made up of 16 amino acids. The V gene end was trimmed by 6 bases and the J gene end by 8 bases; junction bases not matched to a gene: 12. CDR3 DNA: TGTGCCAGCAACCTCCTAGCGGGGGGTTCTGGTGGGGAGCTGTTTTTT. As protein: CASNLLAGGSGGELFF.

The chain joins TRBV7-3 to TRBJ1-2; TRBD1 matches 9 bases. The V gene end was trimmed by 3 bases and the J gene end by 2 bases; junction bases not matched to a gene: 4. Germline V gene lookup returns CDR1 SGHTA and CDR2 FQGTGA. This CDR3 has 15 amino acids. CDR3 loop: CASSFGQGSNYGYTF. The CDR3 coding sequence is TGTGCCAGCAGCTTCGGACAGGGGAGCAACTATGGCTACACCTTC.

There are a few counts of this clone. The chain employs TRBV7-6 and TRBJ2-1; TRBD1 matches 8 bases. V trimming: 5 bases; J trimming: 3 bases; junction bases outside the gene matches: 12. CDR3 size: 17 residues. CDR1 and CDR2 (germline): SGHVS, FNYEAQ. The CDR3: CASSESAGTGIYNEQFF. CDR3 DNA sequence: TGTGCCAGCAGCGAAAGTGCCGGGACAGGTATCTACAATGAGCAGTTCTTC.

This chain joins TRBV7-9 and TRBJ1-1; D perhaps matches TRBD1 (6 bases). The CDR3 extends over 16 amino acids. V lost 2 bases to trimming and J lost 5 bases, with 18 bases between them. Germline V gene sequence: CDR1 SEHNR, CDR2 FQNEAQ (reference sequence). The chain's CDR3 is CASSLPRQGKTTEAFF. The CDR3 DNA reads TGTGCCAGCAGCTTACCGAGGCAGGGGAAAACTACTGAAGCTTTCTTT.

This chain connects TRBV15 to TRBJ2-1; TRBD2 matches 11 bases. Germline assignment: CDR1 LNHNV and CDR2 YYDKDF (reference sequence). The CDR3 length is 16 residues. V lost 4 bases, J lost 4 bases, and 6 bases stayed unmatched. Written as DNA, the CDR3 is TGTGCCACCAGCACCCTAGCGGGAGGATCTTACAATGAGCAGTTCTTC. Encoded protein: CATSTLAGGSYNEQFF.

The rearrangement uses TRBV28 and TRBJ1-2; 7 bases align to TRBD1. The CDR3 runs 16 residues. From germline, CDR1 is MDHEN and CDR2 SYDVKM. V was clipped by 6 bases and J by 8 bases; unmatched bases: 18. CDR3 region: CASSLEGRRGRYGYTF. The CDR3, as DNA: TGTGCCAGCAGCCTAGAGGGGAGGAGGGGGCGGTACGGCTACACCTTC.

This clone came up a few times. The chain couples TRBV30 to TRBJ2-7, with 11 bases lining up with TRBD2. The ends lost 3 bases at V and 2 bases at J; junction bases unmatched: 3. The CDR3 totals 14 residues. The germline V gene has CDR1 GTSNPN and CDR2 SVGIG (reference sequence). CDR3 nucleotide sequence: TGTGCCTGGAGAAGACTAGCGGGAACCTACGAGCAGTACTTC. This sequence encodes CAWRRLAGTYEQYF.

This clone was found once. The CDR3, as DNA: TGTGCCAGTAGTATGACTAGCGGGGTAAATGAGCAGTTCTTC. Its protein product is CASSMTSGVNEQFF. This chain joins TRBV19 and TRBJ2-1; TRBD2 aligns across 11 bases. There are 14 residues in the CDR3. Germline V CDR1 and CDR2: LNHDA, SQIVND (reference sequence). Trimming at V came to 3 bases and at J to 7 bases, leaving 2 bases not matched to a gene.

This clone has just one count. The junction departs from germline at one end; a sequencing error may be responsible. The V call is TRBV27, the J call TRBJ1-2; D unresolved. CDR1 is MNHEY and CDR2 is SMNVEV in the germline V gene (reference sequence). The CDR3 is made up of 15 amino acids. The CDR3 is CASSLSQTLGEGYTF. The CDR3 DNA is TGTGCCAGCAGCTTATCCCAGACCCTAGGCGAAGGCTACACCTTC.

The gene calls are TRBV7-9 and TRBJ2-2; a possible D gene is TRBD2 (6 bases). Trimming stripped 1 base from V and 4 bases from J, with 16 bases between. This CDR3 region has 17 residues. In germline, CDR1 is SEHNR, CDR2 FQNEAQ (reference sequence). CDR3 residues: CASSLGAGSPVTGELFF. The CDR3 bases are TGTGCCAGCAGCTTAGGGGCCGGGAGTCCCGTCACCGGGGAGCTGTTTTTT.

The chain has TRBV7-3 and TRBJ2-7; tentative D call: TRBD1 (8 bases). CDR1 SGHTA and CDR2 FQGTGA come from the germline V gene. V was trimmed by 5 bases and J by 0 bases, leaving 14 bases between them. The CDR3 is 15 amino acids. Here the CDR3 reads CASSEQGGPSYEQYF. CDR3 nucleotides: TGTGCCAGCAGCGAACAGGGGGGGCCCTCCTACGAGCAGTACTTC.

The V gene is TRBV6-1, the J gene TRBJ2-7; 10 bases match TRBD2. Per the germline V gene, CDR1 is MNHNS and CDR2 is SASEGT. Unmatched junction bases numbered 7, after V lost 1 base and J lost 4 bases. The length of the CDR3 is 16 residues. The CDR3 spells CASSEVLAGQIYEQYF. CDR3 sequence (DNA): TGTGCCAGCAGTGAAGTACTAGCGGGACAAATTTACGAGCAGTACTTC.

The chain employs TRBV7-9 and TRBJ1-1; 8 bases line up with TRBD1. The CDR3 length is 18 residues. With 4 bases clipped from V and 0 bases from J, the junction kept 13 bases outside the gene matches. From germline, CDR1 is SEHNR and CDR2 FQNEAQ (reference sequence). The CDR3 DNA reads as TGTGCCAGCAGCTCCCTTCGGACAGGGAAATCCATGAACACTGAAGCTTTCTTT. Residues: CASSSLRTGKSMNTEAFF.